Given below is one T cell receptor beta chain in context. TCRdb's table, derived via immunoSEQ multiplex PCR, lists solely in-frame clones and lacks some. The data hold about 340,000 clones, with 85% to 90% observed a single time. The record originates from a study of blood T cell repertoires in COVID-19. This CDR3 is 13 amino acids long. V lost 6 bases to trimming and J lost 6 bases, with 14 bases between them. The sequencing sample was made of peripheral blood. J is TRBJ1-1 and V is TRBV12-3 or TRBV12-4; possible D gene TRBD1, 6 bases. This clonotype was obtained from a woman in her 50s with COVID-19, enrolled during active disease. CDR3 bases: TGTGCCAGCAGCCGGCAGGGGACGGCTGAAGCTTTCTTT. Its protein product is CASSRQGTAEAFF.